The clone carrying this T cell receptor (beta chain) was seen a few times. As yet, its antigen is unknown. This specimen belongs to a study of T cell repertoires in cytomegalovirus infection. The wider study: TCR beta signatures that were public indicated CMV infection and matching HLA type.

The CDR3 length is 14 residues. CDR1 and CDR2 from the germline V gene are SGHTA and FQGNSA. After removal of 8 bases from V and 2 bases from J, the junction contained 2 bases not matched to a gene. Notes on the study in general: The ex vivo response showed dominance by HLA-C-restricted CMV-specific TCR beta clonotypes. Based on cumulative public TCR beta family frequency, carriers of CMV plus the relevant HLA were identified.

TCRdb ran MiXCR on the reads and lists one entry per CDR3 protein. The sample holds about 97,000 distinct CDR3 sequences; about 15% are singletons and the top ten take less than 10%. The chain uses TRBV7-2 and TRBJ2-5; TRBD2 matches 13 bases. The receptor's source is a human donor in good health (CMV status not recorded). Some clones in this sample may be carry-over from other donors' samples. The sample comprised PBMCs. The CDR3: CASGLAGEQETQYF. The CDR3 DNA is TGTGCCAGCGGACTAGCGGGGGAACAAGAGACCCAGTACTTC.